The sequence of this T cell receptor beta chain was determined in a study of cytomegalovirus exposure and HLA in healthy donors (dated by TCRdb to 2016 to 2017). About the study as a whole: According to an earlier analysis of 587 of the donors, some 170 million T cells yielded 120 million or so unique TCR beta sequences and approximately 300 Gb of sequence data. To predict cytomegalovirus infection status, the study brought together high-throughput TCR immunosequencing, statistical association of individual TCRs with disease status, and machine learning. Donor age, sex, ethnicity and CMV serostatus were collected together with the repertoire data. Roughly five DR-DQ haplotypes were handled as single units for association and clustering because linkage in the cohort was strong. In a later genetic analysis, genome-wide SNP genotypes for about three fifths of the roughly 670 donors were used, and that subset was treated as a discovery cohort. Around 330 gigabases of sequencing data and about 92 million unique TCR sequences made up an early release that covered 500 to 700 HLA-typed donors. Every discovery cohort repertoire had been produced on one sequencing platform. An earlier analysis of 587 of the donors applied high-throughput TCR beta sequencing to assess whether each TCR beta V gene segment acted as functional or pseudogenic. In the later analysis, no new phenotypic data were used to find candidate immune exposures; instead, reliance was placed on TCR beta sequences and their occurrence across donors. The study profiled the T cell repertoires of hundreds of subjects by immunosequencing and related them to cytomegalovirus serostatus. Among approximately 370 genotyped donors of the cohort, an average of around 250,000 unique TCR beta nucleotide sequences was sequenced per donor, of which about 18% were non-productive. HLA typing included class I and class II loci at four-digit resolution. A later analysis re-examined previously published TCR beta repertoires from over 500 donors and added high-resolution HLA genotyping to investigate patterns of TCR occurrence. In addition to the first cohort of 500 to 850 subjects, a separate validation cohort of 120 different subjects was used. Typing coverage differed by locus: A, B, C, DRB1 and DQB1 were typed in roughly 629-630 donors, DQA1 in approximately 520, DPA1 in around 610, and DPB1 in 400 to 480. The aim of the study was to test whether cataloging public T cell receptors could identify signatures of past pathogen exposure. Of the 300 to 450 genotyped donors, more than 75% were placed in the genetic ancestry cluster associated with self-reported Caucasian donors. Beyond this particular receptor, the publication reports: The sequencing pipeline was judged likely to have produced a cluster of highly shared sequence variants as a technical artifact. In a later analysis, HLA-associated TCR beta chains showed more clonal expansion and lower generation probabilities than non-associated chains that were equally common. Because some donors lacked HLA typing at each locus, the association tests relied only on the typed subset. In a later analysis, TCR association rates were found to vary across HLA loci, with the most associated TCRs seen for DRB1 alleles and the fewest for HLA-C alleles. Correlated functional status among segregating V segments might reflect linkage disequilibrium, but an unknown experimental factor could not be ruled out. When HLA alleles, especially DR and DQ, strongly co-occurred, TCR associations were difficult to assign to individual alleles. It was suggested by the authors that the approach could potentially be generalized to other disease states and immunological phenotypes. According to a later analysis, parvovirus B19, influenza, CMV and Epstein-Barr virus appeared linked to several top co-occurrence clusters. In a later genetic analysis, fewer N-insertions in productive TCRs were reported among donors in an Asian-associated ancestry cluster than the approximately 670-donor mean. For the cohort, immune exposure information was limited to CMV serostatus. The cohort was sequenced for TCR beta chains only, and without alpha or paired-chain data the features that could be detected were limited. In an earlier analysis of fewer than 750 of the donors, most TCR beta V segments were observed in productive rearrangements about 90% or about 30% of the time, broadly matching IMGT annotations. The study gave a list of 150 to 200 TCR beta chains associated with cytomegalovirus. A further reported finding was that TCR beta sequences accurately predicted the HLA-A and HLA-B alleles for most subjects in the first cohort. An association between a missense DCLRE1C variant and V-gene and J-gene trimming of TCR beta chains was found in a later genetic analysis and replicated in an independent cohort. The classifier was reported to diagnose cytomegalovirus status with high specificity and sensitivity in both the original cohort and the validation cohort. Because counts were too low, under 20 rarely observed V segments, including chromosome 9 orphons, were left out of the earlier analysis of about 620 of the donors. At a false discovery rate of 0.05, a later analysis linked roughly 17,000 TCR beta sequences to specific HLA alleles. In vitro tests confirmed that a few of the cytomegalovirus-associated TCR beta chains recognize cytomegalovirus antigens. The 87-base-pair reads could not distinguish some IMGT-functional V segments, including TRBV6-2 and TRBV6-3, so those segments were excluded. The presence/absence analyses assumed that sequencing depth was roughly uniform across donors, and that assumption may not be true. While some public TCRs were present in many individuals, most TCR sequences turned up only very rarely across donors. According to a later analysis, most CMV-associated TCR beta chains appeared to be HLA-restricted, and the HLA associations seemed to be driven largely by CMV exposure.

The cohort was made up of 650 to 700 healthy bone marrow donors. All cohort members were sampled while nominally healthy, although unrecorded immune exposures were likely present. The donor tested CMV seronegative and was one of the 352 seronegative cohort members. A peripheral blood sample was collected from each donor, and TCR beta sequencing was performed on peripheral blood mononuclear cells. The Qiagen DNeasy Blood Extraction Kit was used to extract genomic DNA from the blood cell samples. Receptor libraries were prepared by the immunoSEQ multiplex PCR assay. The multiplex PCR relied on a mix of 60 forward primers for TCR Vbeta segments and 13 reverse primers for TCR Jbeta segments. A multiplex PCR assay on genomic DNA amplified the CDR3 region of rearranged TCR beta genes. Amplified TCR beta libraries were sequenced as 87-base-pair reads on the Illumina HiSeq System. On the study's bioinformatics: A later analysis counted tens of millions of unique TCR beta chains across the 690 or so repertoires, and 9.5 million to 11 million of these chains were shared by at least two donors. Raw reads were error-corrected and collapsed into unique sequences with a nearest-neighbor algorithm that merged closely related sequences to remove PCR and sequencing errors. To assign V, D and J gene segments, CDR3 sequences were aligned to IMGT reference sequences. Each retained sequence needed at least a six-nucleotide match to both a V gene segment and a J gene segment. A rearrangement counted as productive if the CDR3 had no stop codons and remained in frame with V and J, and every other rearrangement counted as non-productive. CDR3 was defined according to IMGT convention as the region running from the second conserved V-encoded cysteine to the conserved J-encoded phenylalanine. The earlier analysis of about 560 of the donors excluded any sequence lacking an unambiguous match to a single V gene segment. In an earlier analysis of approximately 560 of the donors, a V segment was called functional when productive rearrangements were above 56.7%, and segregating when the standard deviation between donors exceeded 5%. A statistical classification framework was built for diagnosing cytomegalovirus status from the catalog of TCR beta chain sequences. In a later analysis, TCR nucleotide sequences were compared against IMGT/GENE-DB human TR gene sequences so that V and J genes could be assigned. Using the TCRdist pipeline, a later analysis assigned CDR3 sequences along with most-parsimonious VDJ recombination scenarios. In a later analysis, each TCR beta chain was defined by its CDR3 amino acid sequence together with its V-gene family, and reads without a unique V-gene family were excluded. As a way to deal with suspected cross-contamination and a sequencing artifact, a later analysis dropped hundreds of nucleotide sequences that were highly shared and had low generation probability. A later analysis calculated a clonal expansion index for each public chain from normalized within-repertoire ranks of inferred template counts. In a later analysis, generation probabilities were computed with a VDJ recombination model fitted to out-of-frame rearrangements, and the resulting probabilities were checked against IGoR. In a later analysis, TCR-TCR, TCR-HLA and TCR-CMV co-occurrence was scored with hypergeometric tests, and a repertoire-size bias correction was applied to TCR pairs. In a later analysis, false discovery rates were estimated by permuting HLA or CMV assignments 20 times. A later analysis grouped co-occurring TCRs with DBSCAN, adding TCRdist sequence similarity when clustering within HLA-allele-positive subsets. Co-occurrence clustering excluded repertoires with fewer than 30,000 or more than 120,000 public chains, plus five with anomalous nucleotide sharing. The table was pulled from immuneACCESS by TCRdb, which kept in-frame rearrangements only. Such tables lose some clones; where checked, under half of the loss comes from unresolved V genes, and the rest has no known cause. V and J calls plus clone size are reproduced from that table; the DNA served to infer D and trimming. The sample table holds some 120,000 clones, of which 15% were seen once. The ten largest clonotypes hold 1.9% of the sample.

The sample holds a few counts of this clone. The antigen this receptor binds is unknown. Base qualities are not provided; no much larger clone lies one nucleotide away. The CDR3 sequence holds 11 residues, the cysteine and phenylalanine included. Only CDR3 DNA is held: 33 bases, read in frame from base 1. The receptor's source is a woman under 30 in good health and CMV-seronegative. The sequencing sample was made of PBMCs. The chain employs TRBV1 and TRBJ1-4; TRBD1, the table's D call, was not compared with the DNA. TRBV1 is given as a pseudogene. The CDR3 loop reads CTSRQGEKLFF. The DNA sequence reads TGCACCAGCAGACAGGGTGAAAAACTGTTTTTT.